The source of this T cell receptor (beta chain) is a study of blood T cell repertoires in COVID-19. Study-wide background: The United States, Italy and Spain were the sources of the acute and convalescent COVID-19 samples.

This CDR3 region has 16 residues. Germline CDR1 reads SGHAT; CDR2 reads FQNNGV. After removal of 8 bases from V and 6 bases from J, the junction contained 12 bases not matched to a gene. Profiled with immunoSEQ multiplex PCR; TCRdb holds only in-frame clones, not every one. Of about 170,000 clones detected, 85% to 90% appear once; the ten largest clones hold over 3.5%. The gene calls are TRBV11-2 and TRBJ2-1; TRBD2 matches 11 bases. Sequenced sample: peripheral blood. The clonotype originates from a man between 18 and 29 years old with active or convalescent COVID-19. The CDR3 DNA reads TGTGCCAGCGCCAAGGGTATAGCGGGAGGGCCCAATGAGCAGTTCTTC. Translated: CASAKGIAGGPNEQFF.